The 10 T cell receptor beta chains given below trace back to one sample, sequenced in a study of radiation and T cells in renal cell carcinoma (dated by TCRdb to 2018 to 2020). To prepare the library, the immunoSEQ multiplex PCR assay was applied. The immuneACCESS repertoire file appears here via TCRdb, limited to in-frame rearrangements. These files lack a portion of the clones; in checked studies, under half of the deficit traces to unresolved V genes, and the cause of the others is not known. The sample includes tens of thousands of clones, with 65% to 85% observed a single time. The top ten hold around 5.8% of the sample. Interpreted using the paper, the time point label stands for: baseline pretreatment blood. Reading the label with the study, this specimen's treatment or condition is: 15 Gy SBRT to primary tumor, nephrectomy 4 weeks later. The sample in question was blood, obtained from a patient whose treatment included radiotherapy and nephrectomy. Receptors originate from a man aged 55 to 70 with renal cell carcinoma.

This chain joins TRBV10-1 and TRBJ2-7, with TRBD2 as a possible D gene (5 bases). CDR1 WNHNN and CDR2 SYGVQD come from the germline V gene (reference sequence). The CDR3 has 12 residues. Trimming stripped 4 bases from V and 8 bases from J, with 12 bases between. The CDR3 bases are TGCGCCAGCAGTGTTTTAAGGGAGAAGCAGTACTTC. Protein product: CASSVLREKQYF.

CDR3 sequence: CASSPSMLITQYF. In DNA, the CDR3 is TGTGCCAGCTCACCAAGTATGCTAATTACGCAGTATTTT. The rearrangement joins TRBV18 to TRBJ2-3; D is undetermined. V lost 2 bases, J lost 8 bases, and 11 bases lay in between. CDR3 length equals 13 residues. Germline-derived CDR1 and CDR2 are KGHSH and LQKENI.

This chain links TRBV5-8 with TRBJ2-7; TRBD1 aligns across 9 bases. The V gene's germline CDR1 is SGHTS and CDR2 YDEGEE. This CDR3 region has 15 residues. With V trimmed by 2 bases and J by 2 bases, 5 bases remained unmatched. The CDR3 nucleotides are TGTGCCAGCAGCTTCCGGGACAGGGACCCCTACGAGCAGTACTTC. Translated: CASSFRDRDPYEQYF.

The CDR3 DNA reads TGCGCCAGCAGCCAAAGGTCGGGCACCTACAATGAGCAGTTCTTC. Encoded protein: CASSQRSGTYNEQFF. The V gene is TRBV4-3, the J gene TRBJ2-1, with D unclear. In germline, CDR1 is LGHNA, CDR2 YSLEER. The CDR3 totals 15 residues. The V end was cut by 2 bases, the J end by 2 bases, with 10 bases between.

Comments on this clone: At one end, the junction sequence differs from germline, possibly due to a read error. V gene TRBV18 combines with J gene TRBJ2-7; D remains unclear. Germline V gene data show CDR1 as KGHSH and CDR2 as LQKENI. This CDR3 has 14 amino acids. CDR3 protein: CASSGSRSSDEQYF. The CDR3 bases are TGTGCCAGCTCAGGAAGCAGGAGCTCCGACGAGCAGTACTTC.

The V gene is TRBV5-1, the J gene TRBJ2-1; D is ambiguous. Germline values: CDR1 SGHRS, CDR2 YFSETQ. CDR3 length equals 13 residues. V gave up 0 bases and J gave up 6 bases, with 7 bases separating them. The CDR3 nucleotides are TGCGCCAGCAGCTTGGTTCGGATCAATGAGCAGTTCTTC. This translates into CASSLVRINEQFF.

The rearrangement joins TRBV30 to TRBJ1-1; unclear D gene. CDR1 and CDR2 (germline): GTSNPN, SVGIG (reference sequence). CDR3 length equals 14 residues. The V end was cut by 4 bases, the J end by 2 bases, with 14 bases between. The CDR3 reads CAWTPVRANTEAFF. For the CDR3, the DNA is TGTGCCTGGACCCCGGTGAGAGCTAACACTGAAGCTTTCTTT.

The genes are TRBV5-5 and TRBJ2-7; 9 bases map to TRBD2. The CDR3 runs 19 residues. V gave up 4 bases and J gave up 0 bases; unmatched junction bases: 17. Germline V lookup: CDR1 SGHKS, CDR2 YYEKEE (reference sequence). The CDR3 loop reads CASSATPFRLAARSYEQYF. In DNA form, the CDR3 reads TGTGCCAGCAGCGCGACCCCCTTCAGACTAGCGGCCCGCTCCTACGAGCAGTACTTC.

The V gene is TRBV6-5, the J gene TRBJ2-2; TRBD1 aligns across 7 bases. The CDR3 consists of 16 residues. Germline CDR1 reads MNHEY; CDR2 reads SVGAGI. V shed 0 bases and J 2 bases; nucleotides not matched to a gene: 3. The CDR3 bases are TGTGCCAGCAGTTACTCCCCAGGGGGTAACACCGGGGAGCTGTTTTTT. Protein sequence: CASSYSPGGNTGELFF.

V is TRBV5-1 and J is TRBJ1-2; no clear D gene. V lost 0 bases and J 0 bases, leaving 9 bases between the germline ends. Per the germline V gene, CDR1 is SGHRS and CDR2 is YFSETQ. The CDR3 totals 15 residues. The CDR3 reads CASSLGGSANYGYTF. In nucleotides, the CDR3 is TGCGCCAGCAGCTTGGGGGGAAGCGCTAACTATGGCTACACCTTC.